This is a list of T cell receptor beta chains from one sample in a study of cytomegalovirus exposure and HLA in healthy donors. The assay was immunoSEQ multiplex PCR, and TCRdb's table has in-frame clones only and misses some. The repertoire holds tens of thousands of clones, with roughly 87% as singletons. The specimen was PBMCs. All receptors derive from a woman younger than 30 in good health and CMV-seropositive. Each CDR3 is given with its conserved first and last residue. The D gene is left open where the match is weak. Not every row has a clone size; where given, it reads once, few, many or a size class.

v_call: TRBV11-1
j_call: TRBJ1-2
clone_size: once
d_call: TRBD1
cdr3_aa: CASSSDRVGYTF
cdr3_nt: TGTGCCAGCAGCTCCGACAGGGTTGGCTACACCTTC

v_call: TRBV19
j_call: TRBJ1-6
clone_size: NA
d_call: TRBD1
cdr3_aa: CASSIGRTGARSPLHF
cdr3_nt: TGTGCCAGTAGTATAGGGAGGACAGGGGCGCGCTCACCCCTCCACTTT

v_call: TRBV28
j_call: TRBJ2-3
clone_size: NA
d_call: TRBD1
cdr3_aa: CASSLRDRGLNVPDTQYF
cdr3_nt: TGTGCCAGCAGTTTACGTGACAGGGGGCTGAATGTGCCAGATACGCAGTATTTT

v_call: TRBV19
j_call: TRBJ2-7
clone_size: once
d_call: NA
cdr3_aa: CASSQAPNYEQYF
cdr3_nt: TGTGCCAGTAGTCAGGCACCCAACTACGAGCAGTACTTC

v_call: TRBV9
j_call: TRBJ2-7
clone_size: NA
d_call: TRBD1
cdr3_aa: CASSARTGGYEQYF
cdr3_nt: TGTGCCAGCAGCGCCCGGACAGGGGGCTACGAGCAGTACTTC

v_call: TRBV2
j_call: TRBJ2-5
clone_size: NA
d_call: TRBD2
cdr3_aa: CASILLAAGGPAAQYF
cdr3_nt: TGTGCCAGCATACTGCTTGCGGCGGGGGGACCGGCGGCCCAGTACTTC

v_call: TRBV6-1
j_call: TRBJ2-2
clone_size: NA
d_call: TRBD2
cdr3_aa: CASSDWGGMTGELFF
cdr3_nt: TGTGCCAGCAGTGACTGGGGGGGGATGACCGGGGAGCTGTTTTTT

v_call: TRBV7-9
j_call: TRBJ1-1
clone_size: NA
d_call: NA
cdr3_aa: CASSLGGSDTEAFF
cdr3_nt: TGTGCCAGCAGCTTAGGAGGCTCCGACACTGAAGCTTTCTTT

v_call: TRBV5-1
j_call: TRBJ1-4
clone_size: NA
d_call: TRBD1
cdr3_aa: CASSFSGQGREEKLFF
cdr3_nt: TGCGCCAGCAGCTTCTCCGGACAGGGTAGAGAGGAAAAACTGTTTTTT

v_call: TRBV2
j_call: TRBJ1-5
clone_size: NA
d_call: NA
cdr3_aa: CASTRGLTHQPQHF
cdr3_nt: TGTGCCAGCACGCGGGGGCTTACTCATCAGCCCCAGCATTTT

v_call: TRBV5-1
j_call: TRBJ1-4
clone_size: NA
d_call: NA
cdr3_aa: CASRADSNEKLFF
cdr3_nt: TGCGCCAGCAGAGCTGACAGTAATGAAAAACTGTTTTTT

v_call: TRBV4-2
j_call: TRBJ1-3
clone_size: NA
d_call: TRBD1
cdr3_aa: CASSHGAGQGGNTIYF
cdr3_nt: TGTGCCAGCAGCCATGGGGCAGGACAGGGGGGAAACACCATATATTTT

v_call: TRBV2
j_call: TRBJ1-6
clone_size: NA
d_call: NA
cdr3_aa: CASLLGGGFGNSPLHF
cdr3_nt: TGTGCCAGCCTCCTCGGGGGGGGTTTTGGTAATTCACCCCTCCACTTT

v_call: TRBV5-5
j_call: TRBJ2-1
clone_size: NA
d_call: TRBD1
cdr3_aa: CASSGGTGGAYNEQFF
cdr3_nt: TGTGCCAGCAGCGGGGGGACAGGGGGCGCTTACAATGAGCAGTTCTTC

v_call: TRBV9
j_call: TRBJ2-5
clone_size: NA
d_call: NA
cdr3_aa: CASSEDRLPQETQYF
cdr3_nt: TGTGCCAGCAGCGAGGACAGACTGCCCCAAGAGACCCAGTACTTC

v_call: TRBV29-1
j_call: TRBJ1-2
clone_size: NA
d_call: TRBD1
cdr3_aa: CSVEGTGDGYTF
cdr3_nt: TGCAGCGTTGAAGGGACAGGGGATGGCTACACCTTC

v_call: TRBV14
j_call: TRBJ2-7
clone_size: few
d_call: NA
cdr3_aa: CASSPRDTTPYEQYF
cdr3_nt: TGTGCCAGCAGCCCCCGTGACACGACGCCCTACGAGCAGTACTTC

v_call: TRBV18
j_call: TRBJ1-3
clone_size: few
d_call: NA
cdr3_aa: CASSAYRDTGNTIYF
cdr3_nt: TGTGCCAGCTCAGCATACAGGGATACTGGAAACACCATATATTTT

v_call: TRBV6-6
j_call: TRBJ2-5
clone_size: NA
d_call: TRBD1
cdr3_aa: CASSRQGDRETQYF
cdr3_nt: TGTGCCAGCAGCAGACAGGGAGATAGAGAGACCCAGTACTTC

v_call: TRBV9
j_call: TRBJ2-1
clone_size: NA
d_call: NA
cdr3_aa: CASSVDWNEQFF
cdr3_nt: TGTGCCAGCAGCGTCGACTGGAATGAGCAGTTCTTC

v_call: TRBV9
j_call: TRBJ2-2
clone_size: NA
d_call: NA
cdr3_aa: CASSVGVAGELFF
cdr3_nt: TGTGCCAGCAGCGTGGGAGTCGCCGGGGAGCTGTTTTTT

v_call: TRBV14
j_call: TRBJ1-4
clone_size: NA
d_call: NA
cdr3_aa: CASSQLGNEKLFF
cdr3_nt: TGTGCCAGCAGCCAGCTTGGCAATGAAAAACTGTTTTTT

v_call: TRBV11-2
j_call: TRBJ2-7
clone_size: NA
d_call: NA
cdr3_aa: CASSLVREEQYF
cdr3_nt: TGTGCCAGCAGCTTAGTACGGGAGGAGCAGTACTTC

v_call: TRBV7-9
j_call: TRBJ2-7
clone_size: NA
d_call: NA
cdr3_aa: CASSLVLGPTYEQYF
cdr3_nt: TGTGCCAGCAGCTTAGTTCTGGGGCCGACCTACGAGCAGTACTTC

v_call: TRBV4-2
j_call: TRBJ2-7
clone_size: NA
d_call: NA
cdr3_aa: CASSQERRDYEQYF
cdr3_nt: TGTGCCAGCAGCCAAGAGAGACGGGACTACGAGCAGTACTTC

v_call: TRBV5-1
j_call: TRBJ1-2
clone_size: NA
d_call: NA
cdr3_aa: CASSLDSYGYTF
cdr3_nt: TGCGCCAGCAGCTTGGACAGTTATGGCTACACCTTC

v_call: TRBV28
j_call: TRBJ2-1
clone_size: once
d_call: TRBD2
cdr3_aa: CASSLLAGGPGEQFF
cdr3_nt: TGTGCCAGCAGTCTCCTAGCGGGGGGGCCGGGTGAGCAGTTCTTC

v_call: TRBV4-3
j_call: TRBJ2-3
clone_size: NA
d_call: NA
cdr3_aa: CASSQDGEADTQYF
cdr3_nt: TGCGCCAGCAGCCAAGATGGAGAGGCAGATACGCAGTATTTT

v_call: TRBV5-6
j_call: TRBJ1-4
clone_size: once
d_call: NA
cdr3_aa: CASSGTGWGTNEKLFF
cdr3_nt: TGTGCCAGCAGCGGCACAGGTTGGGGAACTAATGAAAAACTGTTTTTT

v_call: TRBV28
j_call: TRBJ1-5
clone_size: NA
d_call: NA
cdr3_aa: CASSLTGRGSNQPQHF
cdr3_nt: TGTGCCAGCAGTTTAACCGGACGGGGATCAAATCAGCCCCAGCATTTT

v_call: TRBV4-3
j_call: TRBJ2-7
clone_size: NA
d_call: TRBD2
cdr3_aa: CASSHGGDEQYF
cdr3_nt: TGCGCCAGCAGCCATGGGGGGGACGAGCAGTACTTC

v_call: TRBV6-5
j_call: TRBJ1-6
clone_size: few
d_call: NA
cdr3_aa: CASRPRSVSSPLHF
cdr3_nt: TGTGCCAGCAGGCCTCGTAGCGTTAGTTCACCCCTCCACTTT

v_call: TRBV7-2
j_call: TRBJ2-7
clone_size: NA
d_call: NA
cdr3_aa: CASSLTGNYEQYF
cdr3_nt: TGTGCCAGCAGCTTAACAGGGAACTACGAGCAGTACTTC

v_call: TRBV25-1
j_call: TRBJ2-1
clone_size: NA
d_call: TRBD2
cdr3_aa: CASSDTILAGGYEQFF
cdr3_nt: TGTGCCAGCAGTGACACCATCCTAGCGGGGGGATATGAGCAGTTCTTC

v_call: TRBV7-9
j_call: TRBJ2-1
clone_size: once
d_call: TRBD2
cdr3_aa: CASSFLAGNNEQFF
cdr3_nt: TGTGCCAGCAGCTTCCTAGCGGGGAACAATGAGCAGTTCTTC

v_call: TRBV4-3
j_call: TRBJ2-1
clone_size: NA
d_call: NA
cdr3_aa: CASSQERQDEQFF
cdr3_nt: TGCGCCAGCAGCCAAGAACGTCAGGATGAGCAGTTCTTC

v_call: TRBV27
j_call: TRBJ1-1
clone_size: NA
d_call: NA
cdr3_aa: CASSLTGTTEAFF
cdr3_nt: TGTGCCAGCAGTCTCACAGGGACGACTGAAGCTTTCTTT

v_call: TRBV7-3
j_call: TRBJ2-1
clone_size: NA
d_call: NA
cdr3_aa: CASSSAAGNEQFF
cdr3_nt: TGTGCCAGCAGTTCCGCTGCGGGTAATGAGCAGTTCTTC

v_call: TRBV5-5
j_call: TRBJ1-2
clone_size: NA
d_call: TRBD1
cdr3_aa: CASRQDWTGHGYTF
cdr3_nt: TGTGCCAGCAGACAAGACTGGACAGGCCATGGCTACACCTTC

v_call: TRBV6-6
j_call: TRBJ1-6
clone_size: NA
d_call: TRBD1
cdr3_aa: CASSYSWDRVNSPLHF
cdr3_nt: TGTGCCAGCAGTTACTCCTGGGACAGGGTCAATTCACCCCTCCACTTT

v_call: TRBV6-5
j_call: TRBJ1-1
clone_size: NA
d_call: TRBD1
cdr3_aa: CASSYTGTGRNTEAFF
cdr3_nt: TGTGCCAGCAGTTACACCGGGACAGGGAGGAACACTGAAGCTTTCTTT

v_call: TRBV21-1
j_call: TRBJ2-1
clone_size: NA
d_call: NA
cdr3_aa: CASSKMTEYNEQFF
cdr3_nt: TGTGCCAGCAGCAAGATGACAGAGTACAATGAGCAGTTCTTC

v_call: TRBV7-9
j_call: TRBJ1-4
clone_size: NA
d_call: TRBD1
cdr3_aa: CASSPGQVEEKLFF
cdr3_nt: TGTGCCAGCAGCCCTGGACAGGTTGAAGAAAAACTGTTTTTT

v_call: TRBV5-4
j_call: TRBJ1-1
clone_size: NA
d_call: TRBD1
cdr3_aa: CASSLIGTDEAFF
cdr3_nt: TGTGCCAGCAGCCTCATCGGGACAGATGAAGCTTTCTTT

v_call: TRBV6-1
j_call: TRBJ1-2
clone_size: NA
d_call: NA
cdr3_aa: CASSERGGDYGYTF
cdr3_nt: TGTGCCAGCAGTGAGAGGGGGGGCGACTATGGCTACACCTTC

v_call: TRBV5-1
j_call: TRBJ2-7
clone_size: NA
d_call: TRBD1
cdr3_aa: CASSAFGQGSYEQYF
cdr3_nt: TGCGCCAGCAGCGCCTTTGGACAGGGATCCTACGAGCAGTACTTC

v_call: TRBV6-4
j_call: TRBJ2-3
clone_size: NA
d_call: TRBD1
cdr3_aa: CASSVGQGAPDTQYF
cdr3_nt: TGTGCCAGCAGTGTCGGGCAGGGGGCACCAGATACGCAGTATTTT

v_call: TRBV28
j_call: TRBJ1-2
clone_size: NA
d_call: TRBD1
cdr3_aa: CASSWVKGTVLGGTPNYGYTF
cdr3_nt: TGTGCCAGCAGTTGGGTCAAAGGGACAGTGCTTGGGGGGACCCCTAACTATGGCTACACCTTC

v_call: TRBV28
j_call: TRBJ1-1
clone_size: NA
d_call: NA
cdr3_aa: CASSFRGNTEAFF
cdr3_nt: TGTGCCAGCAGTTTTAGGGGGAACACTGAAGCTTTCTTT

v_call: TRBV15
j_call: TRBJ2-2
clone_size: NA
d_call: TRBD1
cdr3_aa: CATGTGGDHGELFF
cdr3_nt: TGTGCCACCGGGACAGGGGGCGACCACGGGGAGCTGTTTTTT

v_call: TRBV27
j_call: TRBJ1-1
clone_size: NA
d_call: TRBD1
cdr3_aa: CASSWTGGREAFF
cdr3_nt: TGTGCCAGCAGTTGGACAGGGGGCCGCGAAGCTTTCTTT

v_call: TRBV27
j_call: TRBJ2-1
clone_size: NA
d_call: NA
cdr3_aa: CASRDRSSYNEQFF
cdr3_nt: TGTGCCAGCAGAGACAGGAGCTCCTACAATGAGCAGTTCTTC

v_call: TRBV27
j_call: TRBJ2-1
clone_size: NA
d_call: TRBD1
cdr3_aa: CASSPGQGAGNEQFF
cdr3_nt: TGTGCCAGCAGCCCGGGACAGGGGGCCGGGAATGAGCAGTTCTTC

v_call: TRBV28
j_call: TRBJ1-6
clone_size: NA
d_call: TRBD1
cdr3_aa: CASSQPGQANSPLHF
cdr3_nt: TGTGCCAGCAGCCAACCAGGACAGGCCAATTCACCCCTCCACTTT

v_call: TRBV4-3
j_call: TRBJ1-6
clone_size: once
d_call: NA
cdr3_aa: CASSLTGIGSPLHF
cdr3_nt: TGCGCCAGCAGCCTAACAGGGATTGGATCACCCCTCCACTTT

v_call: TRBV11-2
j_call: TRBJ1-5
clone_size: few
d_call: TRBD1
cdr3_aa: CASSQGTGGQPQHF
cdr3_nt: TGTGCCAGCAGCCAAGGGACAGGGGGTCAGCCCCAGCATTTT

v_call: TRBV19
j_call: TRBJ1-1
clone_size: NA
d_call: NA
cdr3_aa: CASSETVTPNTEAFF
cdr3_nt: TGTGCCAGTAGTGAGACAGTAACTCCGAACACTGAAGCTTTCTTT

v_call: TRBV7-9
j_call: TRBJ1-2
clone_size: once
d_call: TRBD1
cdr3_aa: CASSSGTGVHGPF
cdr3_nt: TGTGCCAGCAGCTCGGGGACAGGCGTACATGGCCCCTTC

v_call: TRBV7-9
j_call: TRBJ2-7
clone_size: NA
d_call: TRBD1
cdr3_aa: CASSLRDRAYEQYF
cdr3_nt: TGTGCCAGCAGCTTAAGAGACAGGGCCTACGAGCAGTACTTC